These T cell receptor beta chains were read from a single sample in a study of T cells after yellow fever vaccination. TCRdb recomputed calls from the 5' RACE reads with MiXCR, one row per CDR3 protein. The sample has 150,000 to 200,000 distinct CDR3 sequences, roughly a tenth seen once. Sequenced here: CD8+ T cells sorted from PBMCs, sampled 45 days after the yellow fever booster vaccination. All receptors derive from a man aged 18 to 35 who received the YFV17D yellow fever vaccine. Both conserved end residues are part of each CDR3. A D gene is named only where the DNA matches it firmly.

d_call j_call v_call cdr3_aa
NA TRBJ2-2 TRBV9 CASSLKKRGVDTGELFF
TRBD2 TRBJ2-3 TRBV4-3 CASSRFSGTSGTDTQYF
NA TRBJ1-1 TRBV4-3 CASSLRTGVGGTEAFF
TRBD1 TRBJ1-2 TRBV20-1 CSARVPGQPVYGYTF
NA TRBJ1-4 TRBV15 CATSRVGRATNEKLYF
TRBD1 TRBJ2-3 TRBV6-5 CASGQGLTDTQYF
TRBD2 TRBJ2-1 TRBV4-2 CASSQSGGGHNEQFF
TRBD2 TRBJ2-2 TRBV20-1 CSARKERGANTGELFF
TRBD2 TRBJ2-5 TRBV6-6 CASSYSRAGVYQETQYF
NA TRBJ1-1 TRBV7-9 CASSLIKGTGVVSQAFF
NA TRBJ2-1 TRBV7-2 CASSGLTTGEQFF
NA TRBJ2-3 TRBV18 CASSLVQSTDTQYF
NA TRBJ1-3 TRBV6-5 CASSFTSGGSVAGNTIYF
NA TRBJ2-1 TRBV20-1 CSASGGFNEQFF
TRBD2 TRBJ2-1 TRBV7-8 CASSFLAGGRSEQFF
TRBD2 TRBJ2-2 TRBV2 CASSRTSGANTGELFF
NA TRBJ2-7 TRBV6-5 CASSYSMSVEQYF
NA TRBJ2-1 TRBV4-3 CASSHRTGLSSYNEQFF